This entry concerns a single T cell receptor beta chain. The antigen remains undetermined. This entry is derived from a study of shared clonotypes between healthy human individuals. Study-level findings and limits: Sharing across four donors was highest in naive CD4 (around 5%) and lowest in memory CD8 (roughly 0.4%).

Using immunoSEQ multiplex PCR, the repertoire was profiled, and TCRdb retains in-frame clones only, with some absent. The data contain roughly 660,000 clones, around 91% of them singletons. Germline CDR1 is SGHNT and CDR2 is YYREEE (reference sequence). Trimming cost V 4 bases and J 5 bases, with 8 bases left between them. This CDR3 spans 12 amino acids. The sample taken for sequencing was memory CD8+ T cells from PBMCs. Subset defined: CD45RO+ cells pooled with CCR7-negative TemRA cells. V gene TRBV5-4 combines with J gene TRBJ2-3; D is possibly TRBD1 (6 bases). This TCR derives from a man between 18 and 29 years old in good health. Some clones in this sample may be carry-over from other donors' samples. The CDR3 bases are TGTGCCAGCAGCACAGGGTTAGATACGCAGTATTTT. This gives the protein CASSTGLDTQYF. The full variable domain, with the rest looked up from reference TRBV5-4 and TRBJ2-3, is ETGVTQSPTHLIKTRGQQVTLRCSSQSGHNTVSWYQQALGQGPQFIFQYYREEENGRGNFPPRFSGLQFPNYSSELNVNALELDDSALYLCASSTGLDTQYFGPGTRLTVL.